This T cell receptor (beta chain) was observed in a study of T cell responses to AZD1222 COVID-19 vaccine. The study's findings and limits: Repertoires were collected only later (after the peak T cell response had occurred).

Remarks on this clone: Its target is not known.

Germline V gene data show CDR1 as SGHTA and CDR2 as FQGNSA. The CDR3 covers 15 residues. Trimming removed 2 bases from V and 0 bases from J, with 5 bases in between. This table comes from immunoSEQ multiplex PCR, and its TCRdb copy is limited to in-frame clones, with some not included. Among 150,000 or so clones listed, about nine tenths were seen once. The receptor was isolated from an adult in good health. The sample here was peripheral blood, taken on day 0 of AZD1222 vaccination. The chain links TRBV7-2 to TRBJ2-6; D ambiguous. The CDR3 sequence is CASSLQSSGANVLTF. CDR3 bases: TGTGCCAGCAGCTTACAGAGCTCTGGGGCCAACGTCCTGACTTTC.